This passage covers 9 T cell receptor beta chains from one sample sequenced in a study of T cell clonality in common variable immunodeficiency. Method: immunoSEQ multiplex PCR; TCRdb's copy keeps in-frame clones and lacks some. In total the sample includes roughly 70,000 clones, none of them seen once. Sequenced sample: peripheral blood mononuclear cells. The receptors stem from a person aged 18 to 70 in good health.

This clone was seen repeatedly, ten times or more. Read data end 3 residues before the CDR3 end; the end is taken from the germline J gene. The rearrangement links TRBV20-1 to TRBJ1-2; tentative D call: TRBD1 (5 bases). This CDR3 region has 13 residues. V gave up 6 bases and J gave up 2 bases, with 13 bases separating them. Germline V gene lookup returns CDR1 DFQATT and CDR2 SNEGSKA (reference sequence). The CDR3 loop is CSAPEEGNYGYTF. Incomplete CDR3 DNA: TGCAGTGCCCCCGAAGAGGGGAACTATGGC.

This clone was recorded at least ten times. The read terminates 3 residues before the CDR3 end, so the remaining end is supplied by the germline J gene. The V gene is TRBV19, the J gene TRBJ1-2; TRBD1 matches at 8 bases. The CDR3 totals 14 residues. Germline-derived CDR1 and CDR2 are LNHDA and SQIVND (reference sequence). V lost 6 bases and J lost 2; bases outside the gene matches: 5. The CDR3 DNA, read in part, is TGTGCCAGTAGGGTCCAGGGGGCAAACTATGGC. Its protein is CASRVQGANYG. The CDR3 reads in full as CASRVQGANYGYTF.

There are many counts of this clone. The missing CDR3 end, 3 residues past where the read stops, is filled in from the germline J gene. The gene calls are TRBV30 and TRBJ2-3, with D possibly matching TRBD2 (5 bases). The V end was cut by 3 bases, the J end by 4 bases, with 14 bases between. CDR3 size: 14 residues. Germline-derived CDR1 and CDR2 are GTSNPN and SVGIG (reference sequence). The CDR3 bases that were read are TGTGCCTGGAGACCTGAAGACTACTCAGATACG. Encoded protein: CAWRPEDYSDT. The CDR3, in full, reads CAWRPEDYSDTQYF.

This clone was seen repeatedly, ten times or more. The read finishes 3 residues shy of the CDR3 end, and the germline J gene is used to complete it. The gene calls are TRBV20-1 and TRBJ2-1, with 9 bases identical to TRBD2. In germline, CDR1 is DFQATT, CDR2 SNEGSKA (reference sequence). The trim removed 4 bases at V and 4 bases at J, leaving 8 bases unmatched. CDR3 size: 15 residues. The sequenced part of the CDR3 DNA is TGCAGTGCTAAGGTGACTAGCGGAAGTTACAATGAG. Translating gives CSAKVTSGSYNE. In full, the CDR3 is CSAKVTSGSYNEQFF.

This clone was counted at least ten times. The sequence runs out 3 residues before the end of the CDR3; the remainder is reconstructed from the germline J gene. This sequence joins TRBV13 and TRBJ1-1; 9 bases are shared with TRBD1. V dropped 5 bases and J dropped 6; count of bases not matched to a gene: 7. The CDR3 is 14 amino acids. The germline V gene encodes CDR1 PRHDT and CDR2 FYEKMQ (reference sequence). Partial CDR3 DNA: TGTGCCAGCAGCCCGAAACAGGGGGCGTCTGAA. Its protein product is CASSPKQGASE. The full CDR3 reads CASSPKQGASEAFF.

There are many counts of this clone. The read halts 3 residues ahead of the CDR3 end, with the missing end drawn from the germline J gene. J is TRBJ1-1 and V is TRBV4-1; TRBD1 matches at 11 bases. Germline values: CDR1 MGHRA, CDR2 YSYEKL. The CDR3 loop spans 16 amino acids. Trimming took 3 bases from V and 4 from J; bases not matched to a gene: 7. CDR3 bases read: TGCGCCAGCAGCCAGGGACAGGGGGGTTGGGTCACTGAA. It specifies CASSQGQGGWVTE. The entire CDR3 sequence reads CASSQGQGGWVTEAFF.

This clone was seen at least ten times. With the read ending 3 residues before the CDR3 end, the germline J gene is used to fill in that end. V and J are TRBV27 and TRBJ1-6, with 8 bases lining up with TRBD1. CDR3 length equals 18 residues. Germline values: CDR1 MNHEY, CDR2 SMNVEV (reference sequence). V shed 5 bases, J shed 9 bases, and the junction held 18 bases outside the gene matches. Partial CDR3 DNA: TGTGCCAGCAGTCCTTTGGGACAGGTGTGGCCAGGGGGTTCACCC. It encodes CASSPLGQVWPGGSP. The full-length CDR3 reads as CASSPLGQVWPGGSPLHF.

The table lists this clone with many counts. The read gets to within 3 residues of the CDR3 end, and the germline J gene fills in the rest. The chain carries TRBV7-6 and TRBJ2-2; TRBD1 matches 7 bases. The germline V gene has CDR1 SGHVS and CDR2 FNYEAQ. This CDR3 comprises 13 residues. V shed 3 bases and J 6 bases; nucleotides not matched to a gene: 1. The DNA read from the CDR3 is TGTGCCAGCAGCTTCGGACAGGCCGGGGAG. Protein product: CASSFGQAGE. The complete CDR3 protein is CASSFGQAGELFF. Full variable domain (missing parts from reference TRBV7-6 and TRBJ2-2): GAGVSQSPRYKVTKRGQDVALRCDPISGHVSLYWYRQALGQGPEFLTYFNYEAQQDKSGLPNDRFSAERPEGSISTLTIQRTEQRDSAMYRCASSFGQAGELFFGEGSRLTVL.

This clone was detected ten times or more. The CDR3 is cut off 3 residues early in the read; its end comes from the germline J gene. The V and J genes are TRBV12-3 or TRBV12-4 and TRBJ1-2; the D gene is possibly TRBD1 (6 bases). The CDR3 is made up of 15 amino acids. V was clipped by 3 bases and J by 6 bases, with 17 bases between them. The CDR3: CASSFGSRGENGYTF. The covered CDR3 bases are TGTGCCAGCAGTTTCGGCAGCAGGGGTGAAAATGGC.